This T cell receptor (beta chain) was recovered during a study of shared clonotypes between healthy human individuals. Sequencing used immunoSEQ multiplex PCR; TCRdb keeps in-frame clones, though not all of them. Among some 2 million clones listed, roughly 94% were seen once. The germline V and J ends were trimmed by 1 base and 10 bases, with 14 bases remaining between them. This CDR3 has 13 residues. Germline loops: CDR1 SGHNT, CDR2 YYREEE (reference sequence). The source of this sequence is a man aged 18 to 29 in good health. The chain has TRBV5-4 and TRBJ1-2, with D unresolved. Sequencing was performed on naive CD4+ T cells sorted from blood. Specified subset: CD45RA+ positively selected. The CDR3, as DNA: TGTGCCAGCAGCTTGATGATGAAATCTTTCTACACCTTC. This encodes CASSLMMKSFYTF.